What follows is one T cell receptor (beta chain) and its context. The antigen is not known. This sample is drawn from a study of T cell responses to AZD1222 COVID-19 vaccine. General observations from the study: Of spike-specific TCRs, nearly half reportedly target regions left unmutated in variants. Among the donors, most were white British and more were female, and clonal diversity was possibly underestimated.

The protocol was immunoSEQ multiplex PCR, while the TCRdb copy is restricted to in-frame clones and leaves out a portion. This repertoire shows roughly 180,000 clones, about 90% found once; its top ten account for roughly 1.4%. Looked up from germline, CDR1 is MNHEY and CDR2 is SVGAGI. The V and J ends lost 2 bases and 4 bases respectively, with 14 bases between them. The CDR3 consists of 15 residues. The chain employs TRBV6-5 and TRBJ1-2; D perhaps matches TRBD1 (6 bases). The sequence was collected from an adult who received the AZD1222 COVID-19 vaccine. The starting material was peripheral blood, obtained 28 days after the second AZD1222 dose. The CDR3 reads CASSYHRDPTYGYTF. In nucleotides, the CDR3 is TGTGCCAGCAGTTACCACAGGGATCCGACCTATGGCTACACCTTC.